The rows below give T cell receptor beta chains drawn from one sample of a study of human thymus T cells. The repertoire was sequenced with immunoSEQ multiplex PCR; TCRdb's copy has only in-frame clones and lacks some. This sample yields tens of thousands of clones, of which approximately 93% are seen a single time; more than 0.1% belongs to the top ten. Sequenced material: blood. These receptors were taken from a boy under two years old with a congenital heart defect but otherwise immunologically healthy. Both conserved end residues are trimmed from each CDR3.

j_gene: TRBJ2-7
v_gene: TRBV6-1
CDR3aa: ASSELTSGGAEQY

j_gene: TRBJ2-7
v_gene: TRBV5-1
CDR3aa: ASGNGSLLAGVSYEQY

j_gene: TRBJ2-7
v_gene: TRBV6-4
CDR3aa: AIAGTGGEQY

j_gene: TRBJ1-2
v_gene: TRBV2
CDR3aa: ASIPWAGYT

j_gene: TRBJ2-3
v_gene: TRBV30
CDR3aa: AWSVQGLAGAPDTDTQY

j_gene: TRBJ1-1
v_gene: TRBV4-1
CDR3aa: ASSWRTENTEAF

j_gene: TRBJ2-7
v_gene: TRBV4-1
CDR3aa: ASSGGNYEQY

j_gene: TRBJ2-2
v_gene: TRBV10-3
CDR3aa: AIRLAGNTGELF

j_gene: TRBJ1-2
v_gene: TRBV6-5
CDR3aa: ASSYNNNYGYT

j_gene: TRBJ2-4
v_gene: TRBV18
CDR3aa: ASSRDGFNIQY

j_gene: TRBJ2-5
v_gene: TRBV6-4
CDR3aa: ASKHSVETQY

j_gene: TRBJ1-1
v_gene: TRBV4-1
CDR3aa: ASSRGVFGYTEAF

j_gene: TRBJ2-5
v_gene: TRBV4-3
CDR3aa: ASSPKTRGQGQETQY

j_gene: TRBJ2-7
v_gene: TRBV5-4
CDR3aa: ASSVGQGRNEQY

j_gene: TRBJ1-1
v_gene: TRBV7-6
CDR3aa: ASSPRALPRRTEAF

j_gene: TRBJ2-6
v_gene: TRBV5-1
CDR3aa: ASSLQSSGANVLT

j_gene: TRBJ2-3
v_gene: TRBV28
CDR3aa: ASSPTDRFTDTQY

j_gene: TRBJ2-7
v_gene: TRBV5-1
CDR3aa: ASSMDLYEQY

j_gene: TRBJ2-3
v_gene: TRBV7-8
CDR3aa: ASSPLAYTDTQY

j_gene: TRBJ1-1
v_gene: TRBV5-1
CDR3aa: ASSLGGQNTEAF

j_gene: TRBJ2-1
v_gene: TRBV28
CDR3aa: ASSLLARNEQF

j_gene: TRBJ2-1
v_gene: TRBV7-2
CDR3aa: ASSQAGGIYNEQF

j_gene: TRBJ1-4
v_gene: TRBV28
CDR3aa: ASLLRGVEKLF

j_gene: TRBJ1-1
v_gene: TRBV28
CDR3aa: ASSLSGNTEAF

j_gene: TRBJ1-1
v_gene: TRBV7-2
CDR3aa: ASSLFSGNRVHTEAF

j_gene: TRBJ2-5
v_gene: TRBV5-8
CDR3aa: ASRPGTGIGETQY

j_gene: TRBJ1-1
v_gene: TRBV7-2
CDR3aa: ASRLTGGSTEAF

j_gene: TRBJ2-7
v_gene: TRBV2
CDR3aa: ASGRDSDEQY

j_gene: TRBJ1-1
v_gene: TRBV6-1
CDR3aa: ASSGGENTEAF

j_gene: TRBJ1-1
v_gene: TRBV9
CDR3aa: ASSVASGSEAF

j_gene: TRBJ1-6
v_gene: TRBV10-3
CDR3aa: AISDRQGRDNSPLH

j_gene: TRBJ1-3
v_gene: TRBV28
CDR3aa: ASSLLSPGNTIY

j_gene: TRBJ2-5
v_gene: TRBV4-2
CDR3aa: ASSPGRFTGEETQY

j_gene: TRBJ2-1
v_gene: TRBV6-1
CDR3aa: ASNPTGASYNEQF

j_gene: TRBJ1-6
v_gene: TRBV5-5
CDR3aa: ASSLFSRGNSPLH

j_gene: TRBJ2-5
v_gene: TRBV4-1
CDR3aa: ASSQVRLRVETQY

j_gene: TRBJ2-4
v_gene: TRBV5-1
CDR3aa: ASSDGTAKNIQY

j_gene: TRBJ1-1
v_gene: TRBV5-4
CDR3aa: ASTSDRGNTEAF

j_gene: TRBJ1-2
v_gene: TRBV2
CDR3aa: ASSEPIYGYT

j_gene: TRBJ2-3
v_gene: TRBV7-2
CDR3aa: ASSSGVRGADTQY

j_gene: TRBJ2-7
v_gene: TRBV7-6
CDR3aa: ASSLAPGYEQY

j_gene: TRBJ2-1
v_gene: TRBV4-2
CDR3aa: ASRGGSYNEQF

j_gene: TRBJ1-2
v_gene: TRBV7-2
CDR3aa: ASSLDRDYGYT

j_gene: TRBJ2-7
v_gene: TRBV5-7
CDR3aa: ASSLLGGLGAYEQY

j_gene: TRBJ2-3
v_gene: TRBV6-5
CDR3aa: ASSYSDEGSDTQY

j_gene: TRBJ1-2
v_gene: TRBV5-8
CDR3aa: ASSTQGVWANGYT

j_gene: TRBJ2-5
v_gene: TRBV4-1
CDR3aa: ASSQETVQETQY

j_gene: TRBJ1-4
v_gene: TRBV18
CDR3aa: ASSPRIATNEKLF